The rows below give T cell receptor beta chains drawn from one sample of a study of blood T cells in healthy people across ages. Via MiXCR, TCRdb re-called the 5' RACE reads, giving one row per CDR3 protein. The table includes hundreds of thousands of distinct CDR3 sequences, 40% to 50% detected once. The sample taken for sequencing was blood. Receptor source: an elderly man in good health. Each CDR3 is given with its conserved first and last residue. The D gene is left open where the match is weak. The size field is filled for only some rows; it gives once, few, many or a size class.

j_gene | d_gene | v_gene | abundance | CDR3aa | CDR3nt
TRBJ2-7 | NA | TRBV20-1 | NA | CSAIEGNGSGNEQYF | TGCAGTGCGATAGAAGGAAACGGGAGTGGTAACGAGCAGTACTTC
TRBJ2-1 | TRBD2 | TRBV6-2/TRBV6-3 | many | CASSTSGGSYNEQFF | TGTGCCAGCAGCACTAGCGGGGGATCTTACAATGAGCAGTTCTTC
TRBJ2-1 | NA | TRBV20-1 | NA | CSARTKFSGEQFF | TGCAGTGCTAGAACGAAATTTAGCGGTGAGCAGTTCTTC
TRBJ2-3 | TRBD2 | TRBV18 | NA | CASSATSGGAGDTQYF | TGTGCCAGCTCAGCGACTAGCGGGGGGGCAGGAGATACGCAGTATTTT
TRBJ2-4 | TRBD2 | TRBV20-1 | few | CSVQASGTLAKNIQYF | TGCAGTGTACAGGCTAGCGGGACACTAGCCAAAAACATTCAGTACTTC
TRBJ1-5 | NA | TRBV19 | once | CASSIDGSGPPQHF | TGTGCCAGTAGTATAGATGGTAGCGGGCCGCCCCAGCATTTT
TRBJ1-1 | TRBD1 | TRBV28 | once | CASSTGGRLGTEAFF | TGTGCCAGCAGTACAGGGGGGCGATTGGGAACTGAAGCTTTCTTT
TRBJ2-7 | NA | TRBV12-3/TRBV12-4 | NA | CAGSFKGNRYEQYF | TGTGCCGGCAGTTTTAAGGGGAATCGGTACGAGCAGTACTTC
TRBJ2-7 | NA | TRBV7-2 | NA | CASSHGVIYEQYF | TGTGCCAGCAGCCATGGGGTCATTTACGAGCAGTACTTC
TRBJ1-1 | NA | TRBV6-5 | few | CASRTSGLVSTEAFF | TGTGCCAGCAGGACCTCAGGGTTAGTGAGCACTGAAGCTTTCTTT
TRBJ2-6 | NA | TRBV19 | NA | CASSIWESSGANVLTF | TGTGCCAGTAGTATATGGGAGAGCTCTGGGGCCAACGTCCTGACTTTC
TRBJ2-1 | TRBD2 | TRBV5-1 | NA | CASSPLAGGISSSYNEQFF | TGCGCCAGCAGCCCACTAGCGGGGGGGATTTCGAGCTCCTACAATGAGCAGTTCTTC
TRBJ2-5 | NA | TRBV11-2 | NA | CASLRERTKETQYF | TGTGCAAGCCTGAGAGAAAGGACAAAAGAGACCCAGTACTTC
TRBJ2-1 | TRBD2 | TRBV20-1 | few | CSARPTGRGNEQFF | TGCAGTGCTAGGCCCACGGGGCGGGGGAATGAGCAGTTCTTC
TRBJ2-5 | NA | TRBV7-7 | NA | CASSSHRTNQETQYF | TGTGCTAGCAGCTCCCACCGGACAAACCAAGAGACCCAGTACTTC
TRBJ2-3 | NA | TRBV29-1 | many | CSVDGQDGDTQYF | TGCAGCGTTGATGGGCAGGACGGTGATACGCAGTATTTT
TRBJ2-1 | TRBD2 | TRBV9 | NA | CASSARAGSVFF | TGTGCCAGCAGCGCGCGAGCGGGGAGCGTGTTCTTC
TRBJ1-5 | NA | TRBV19 | NA | CATGRPQHF | TGTGCCACCGGGCGGCCCCAGCATTTT
TRBJ2-7 | TRBD1 | TRBV6-6 | few | CASSYSTGVSYEQYF | TGTGCCAGCAGTTATTCGACAGGGGTTTCCTACGAGCAGTACTTC
TRBJ1-1 | NA | TRBV20-1 | many | CSARGNTEAFF | TGCAGTGCTAGGGGGAACACTGAAGCTTTCTTT
TRBJ2-3 | NA | TRBV5-1 | NA | CASTHTSATDTQYF | TGCGCCAGCACCCATACGTCGGCTACAGATACGCAGTATTTT
TRBJ1-6 | TRBD1 | TRBV12-3/TRBV12-4 | many | CASSFTQGGSPLHF | TGTGCCAGCAGTTTTACCCAGGGGGGATCACCCCTCCACTTT
TRBJ2-5 | TRBD2 | TRBV6-2/TRBV6-3 | few | CASSPRGGGVQETQYF | TGTGCCAGCAGCCCGCGCGGCGGGGGGGTACAAGAGACCCAGTACTTC
TRBJ1-5 | NA | TRBV28 | NA | CASTKAGERNQPQHF | TGTGCCAGCACCAAAGCCGGGGAACGGAATCAGCCCCAGCATTTT
TRBJ2-4 | NA | TRBV28 | NA | CASSTQGGCAIQYF | TGTGCCAGCAGTACCCAAGGGGGGTGTGCCATTCAGTACTTC
TRBJ2-1 | TRBD2 | TRBV7-9 | NA | CASSPVGGTSSYNEQFF | TGTGCCAGCAGCCCGGTCGGGGGGACGAGCTCCTACAATGAGCAGTTCTTC
TRBJ2-7 | TRBD1 | TRBV9 | NA | CASSVGGQNYEQYF | TGTGCCAGCAGCGTAGGGGGACAGAACTACGAGCAGTACTTC
TRBJ2-1 | NA | TRBV29-1 | few | CSVDRGGGYNEQFF | TGCAGCGTTGACAGGGGGGGGGGATACAATGAGCAGTTCTTC
TRBJ2-3 | NA | TRBV20-1 | NA | CSAALRYDTQYF | TGCAGTGCTGCACTTAGGTACGATACGCAGTATTTT
TRBJ1-2 | NA | TRBV7-2 | NA | CASSLEGYTF | TGTGCCAGCTCCCTAGAGGGCTACACCTTC
TRBJ1-1 | TRBD1 | TRBV20-1 | NA | CSAREQGRTEAFF | TGCAGTGCTAGAGAACAGGGGAGAACTGAAGCTTTCTTT
TRBJ2-1 | NA | TRBV5-1 | NA | CASSTESFNEQFF | TGCGCCAGCAGCACCGAGTCATTCAATGAGCAGTTCTTC
TRBJ1-3 | NA | TRBV7-2 | NA | CACRSGFENTIYF | TGTGCCTGCAGATCGGGGTTTGAAAACACCATATATTTT
TRBJ1-4 | TRBD1 | TRBV7-2 | NA | CASSSGTVEKLFF | TGTGCCAGCAGCTCCGGGACAGTAGAAAAACTGTTTTTT
TRBJ2-3 | NA | TRBV28 | many | CASQSGTIFSDTQYF | TGTGCCAGCCAATCTGGGACCATCTTCAGCGATACGCAGTATTTT
TRBJ2-3 | TRBD2 | TRBV10-3 | NA | CAITPGGTDTQYF | TGTGCCATCACTCCGGGAGGAACAGATACGCAGTATTTT
TRBJ1-6 | TRBD1 | TRBV3-1 | once | CASSRPTGGYSSSPLHF | TGTGCCAGCAGCCGCCCGACAGGGGGCTACTCCTCATCACCCCTCCACTTT
TRBJ1-4 | NA | TRBV28 | many | CASSLGGRSNEKLFF | TGTGCCAGCAGTTTAGGGGGGCGTTCTAATGAAAAACTGTTTTTT
TRBJ2-3 | TRBD2 | TRBV14 | NA | CASSQDFGRPSGRTDTQYF | TGTGCCAGCAGCCAAGATTTTGGGAGGCCTAGCGGGAGAACAGATACGCAGTATTTT
TRBJ2-5 | NA | TRBV29-1 | NA | CSGIAEFQTQYF | TGCAGCGGGATCGCGGAGTTTCAGACCCAGTACTTC
TRBJ1-2 | NA | TRBV6-2/TRBV6-3 | few | CASSSGIGGYTF | TGTGCCAGCAGTTCTGGGATCGGTGGCTACACCTTC
TRBJ2-5 | TRBD2 | TRBV6-2/TRBV6-3 | NA | CASQESGALNEQYF | TGTGCCAGCCAAGAGAGCGGGGCCCTCAATGAGCAGTACTTC
TRBJ2-7 | NA | TRBV11-3 | NA | CASSSAGTPEGYEQYF | TGTGCCAGCAGCTCCGCCGGGACCCCAGAAGGATACGAGCAGTACTTC
TRBJ2-7 | NA | TRBV9 | few | CASSVGVGGEQYF | TGTGCCAGCAGCGTAGGGGTGGGAGGCGAGCAGTACTTC
TRBJ1-2 | TRBD1 | TRBV5-4 | NA | CASSTQGEDFYGYTF | TGTGCCAGCAGCACTCAGGGGGAGGACTTCTATGGCTACACCTTC
TRBJ1-3 | TRBD1 | TRBV27 | few | CASSYTGEEGNTIYF | TGTGCCAGCAGTTACACAGGGGAAGAAGGAAACACCATATATTTT